This T cell receptor beta chain is drawn from a study of control samples from healthy donors and cancer patients. V was shortened by 10 bases and J by 6 bases, with 12 bases between the two germline ends. The CDR3 totals 11 residues. Germline V gives CDR1 MDHEN, CDR2 SYDVKM. The method was immunoSEQ multiplex PCR; TCRdb's version includes in-frame clones alone and lacks a portion of them. The sample lists 350,000 to 450,000 clones; 75% to 95% were seen once. The receptor's source is a man aged 40-50 years with head and neck cancer. Sequenced input: PBMCs. This chain joins TRBV28 and TRBJ1-1; D not certain. Written as DNA, the CDR3 is TGTGCCATCCAACATATTTCTGAAGCTTTCTTT. Amino acid sequence: CAIQHISEAFF.